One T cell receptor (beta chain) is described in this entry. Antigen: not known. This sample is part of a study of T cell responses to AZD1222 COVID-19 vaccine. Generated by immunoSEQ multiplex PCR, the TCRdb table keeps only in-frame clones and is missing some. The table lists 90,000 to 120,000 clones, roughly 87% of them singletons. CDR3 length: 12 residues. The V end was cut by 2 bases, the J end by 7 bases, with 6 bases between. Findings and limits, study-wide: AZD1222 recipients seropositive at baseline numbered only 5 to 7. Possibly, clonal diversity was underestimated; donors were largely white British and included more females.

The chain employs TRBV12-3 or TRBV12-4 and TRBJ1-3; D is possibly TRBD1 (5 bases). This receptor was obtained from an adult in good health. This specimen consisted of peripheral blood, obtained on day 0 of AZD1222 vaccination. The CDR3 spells CASSLYRNTIYF. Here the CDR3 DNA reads TGTGCCAGCAGTTTATACAGGAACACCATATATTTT.